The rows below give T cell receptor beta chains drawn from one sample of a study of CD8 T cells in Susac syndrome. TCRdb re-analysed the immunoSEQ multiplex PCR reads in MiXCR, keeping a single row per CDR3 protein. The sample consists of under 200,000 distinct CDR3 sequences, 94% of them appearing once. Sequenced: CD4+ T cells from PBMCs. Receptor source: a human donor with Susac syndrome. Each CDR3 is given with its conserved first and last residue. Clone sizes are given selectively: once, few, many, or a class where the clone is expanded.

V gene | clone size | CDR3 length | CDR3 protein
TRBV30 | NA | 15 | CAWSAGTGYNSPLHF
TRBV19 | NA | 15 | CASSLYRGLGSPLHF
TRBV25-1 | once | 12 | CASRWGANEQFF
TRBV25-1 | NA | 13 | CASSPMRGTEAFF
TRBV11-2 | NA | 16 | CASSLDRWGRNQPQHF
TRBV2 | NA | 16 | CASSAETGGVIDTQYF
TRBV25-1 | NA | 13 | CASSMYGNGELFF
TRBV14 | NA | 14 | CASSQGGAGYGYTF
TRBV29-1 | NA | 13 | CSVDRIGNTEAFF
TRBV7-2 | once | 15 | CASSQTGPGANVLTF
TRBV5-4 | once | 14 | CASSSRTGAGEAFF
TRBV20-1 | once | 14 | CSASSAGGINEQFF
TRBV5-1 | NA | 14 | CASSLGTLDYEQYF
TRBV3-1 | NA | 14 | CASREGYLNTEAFF
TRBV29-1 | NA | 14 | CSAGTGEKGYGYTF
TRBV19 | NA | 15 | CASRPRGALNQPQHF
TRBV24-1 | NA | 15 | CATSDLPGRGDEQFF
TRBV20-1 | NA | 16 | CSAGGLAGGETETQYF
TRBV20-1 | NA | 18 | CSARPRGEWTSGVYEQFF
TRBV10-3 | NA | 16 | CAISESVAGGYNEQFF
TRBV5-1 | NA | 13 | CASGGRGPYEQYF
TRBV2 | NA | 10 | CASSDSRQFF